This T cell receptor beta chain emerged from a study of control samples from healthy donors and cancer patients. The V gene end was trimmed by 1 base and the J gene end by 4 bases; junction bases not matched to a gene: 0. The CDR3 spans 14 residues. Germline V gives CDR1 MNHNS, CDR2 SASEGT. A remark on this clone: Other DNA sequences in this specimen translate into the identical CDR3.

Libraries were prepared by immunoSEQ multiplex PCR; TCRdb keeps only in-frame clonotypes and omits some of them. The sample contains 130,000 or so clones, 90% to 95% of which appear only once. This clonotype was obtained from a man between 40 and 49 years old in good health. The chain employs TRBV6-1 and TRBJ2-3; TRBD1 matches 9 bases. The sample consisted of blood. CDR3 sequence (DNA): TGTGCCAGCAGTGAAGGACAGGGGGCAGATACGCAGTATTTT. This sequence encodes CASSEGQGADTQYF.